This TCR beta chain was sequenced in a study of T cells after yellow fever vaccination. CDR1 and CDR2 from the germline V gene are MNHEY and SVGAGI. The CDR3 has 16 residues. V dropped 0 bases and J dropped 7; count of bases not matched to a gene: 8. Study-wide findings and caveats: At around 96% for CD4 and about 87% for CD8, most primary-vaccination clones showed up again after the booster.

The table lists this clonotype with many counts. Its cognate antigen is unknown. TCRdb used MiXCR to reprocess the 5' RACE reads, holding one entry per CDR3 protein. The sample gives approximately 70,000 distinct CDR3 sequences, about 7% of which show up once; 30% to 45% is in the top ten. This TCR derives from a man younger than 30 who received the YFV17D yellow fever vaccine. This specimen consisted of CD8+ T cells sorted from PBMCs, obtained about 41 days after the first yellow fever vaccination. The rearrangement joins TRBV6-5 to TRBJ2-1; the match to TRBD2 covers 8 bases. CDR3 DNA: TGTGCCAGCAGTTACTCGACGGCGGGGGGCGGGAATGAGCAGTTCTTC. Translation: CASSYSTAGGGNEQFF.